Here is one T cell receptor delta chain with its context. What it binds is unknown. This sample is part of a study of Vδ1+ human thymocytes. V lost 4 bases, J lost 0 bases, and 30 bases lay in between. This CDR3 comprises 21 residues. Germline V CDR1 and CDR2: TSWWSYY, QGS. Extracted RNA was reverse transcribed into cDNA. CDR3 amplicons came from multiplex PCR with pooled V-gene forward and constant-region reverse primers. TCRdb re-analyzed the multiplex PCR reads via CATT. The sample contains 50,000 to 60,000 delta-chain clones, more than 12% of which appear only once. Whole-study results and caveats: In the thymus, TRG and TRD repertoires looked highly polyclonal with Gaussian CDR3 lengths.

V gene TRDV1 combines with J gene TRDJ1; D perhaps matches TRDD3 (6 bases). This receptor was taken from a girl in the first two years of life who had congenital heart surgery. Sequencing was done on a sample of Vdelta1+ gamma-delta thymocytes from the thymus. Regarding subset: FACS-sorted CD3+ TCRalphabeta- TCRVdelta1+ TCRVdelta2- thymocytes. The chain's CDR3 is CALGAPYPWGSPTGNTDKLIF. CDR3 DNA: TGTGCTCTTGGGGCCCCCTACCCTTGGGGGTCACCCACGGGTAACACCGATAAACTCATCTTT.